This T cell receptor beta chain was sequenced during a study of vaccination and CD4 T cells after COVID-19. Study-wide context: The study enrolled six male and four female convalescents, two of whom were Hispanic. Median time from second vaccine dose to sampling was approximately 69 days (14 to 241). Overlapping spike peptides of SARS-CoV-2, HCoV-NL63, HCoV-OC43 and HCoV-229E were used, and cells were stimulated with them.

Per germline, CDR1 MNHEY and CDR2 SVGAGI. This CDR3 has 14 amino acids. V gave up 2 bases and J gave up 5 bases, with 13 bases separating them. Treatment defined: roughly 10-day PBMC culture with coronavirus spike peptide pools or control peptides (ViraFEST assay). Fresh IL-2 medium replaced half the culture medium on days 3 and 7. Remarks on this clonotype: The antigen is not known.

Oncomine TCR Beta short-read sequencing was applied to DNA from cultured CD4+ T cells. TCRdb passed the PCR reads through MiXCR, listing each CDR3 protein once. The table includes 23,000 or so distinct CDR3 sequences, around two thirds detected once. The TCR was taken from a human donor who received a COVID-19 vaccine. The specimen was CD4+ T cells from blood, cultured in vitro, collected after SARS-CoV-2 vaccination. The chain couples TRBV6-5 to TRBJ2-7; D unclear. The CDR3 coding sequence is TGTGCCAGCAGTTACCGCAGGCCTTTGGACGAGCAGTACTTC. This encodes CASSYRRPLDEQYF.